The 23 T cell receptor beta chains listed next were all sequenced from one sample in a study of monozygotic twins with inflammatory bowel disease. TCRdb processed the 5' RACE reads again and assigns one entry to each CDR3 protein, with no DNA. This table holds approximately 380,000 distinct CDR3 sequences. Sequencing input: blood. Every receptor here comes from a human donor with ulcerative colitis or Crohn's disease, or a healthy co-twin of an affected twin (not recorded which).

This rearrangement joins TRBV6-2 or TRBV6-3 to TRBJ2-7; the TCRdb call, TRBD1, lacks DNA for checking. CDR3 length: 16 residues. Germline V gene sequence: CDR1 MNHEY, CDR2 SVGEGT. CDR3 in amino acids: CASSPGTGIVPYEQYF.

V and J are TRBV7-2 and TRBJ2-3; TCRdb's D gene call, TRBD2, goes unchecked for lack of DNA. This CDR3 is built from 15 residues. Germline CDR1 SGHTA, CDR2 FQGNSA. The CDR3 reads CASSLGSGGTDTQYF.

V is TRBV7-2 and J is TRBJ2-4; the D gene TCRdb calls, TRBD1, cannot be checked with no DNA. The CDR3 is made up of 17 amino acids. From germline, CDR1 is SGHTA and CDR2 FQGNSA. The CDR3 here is CASSHPAGTLAKNIQYF.

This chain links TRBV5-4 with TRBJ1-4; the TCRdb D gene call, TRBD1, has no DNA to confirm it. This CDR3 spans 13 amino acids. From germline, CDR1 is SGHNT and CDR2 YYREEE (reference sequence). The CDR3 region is CASSLGVGGKLFF. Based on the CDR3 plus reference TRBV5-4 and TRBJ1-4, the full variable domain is ETGVTQSPTHLIKTRGQQVTLRCSSQSGHNTVSWYQQALGQGPQFIFQYYREEENGRGNFPPRFSGLQFPNYSSELNVNALELDDSALYLCASSLGVGGKLFFGSGTQLSVL.

The CDR3 sequence is CASRPRGGALTEQFF. V and J are TRBV4-2 and TRBJ2-1; checking the TCRdb D call of TRBD1 is not possible without DNA. The germline CDR1 and CDR2 sequences are LGHNA and YNFKEQ. The CDR3 length is 15 residues.

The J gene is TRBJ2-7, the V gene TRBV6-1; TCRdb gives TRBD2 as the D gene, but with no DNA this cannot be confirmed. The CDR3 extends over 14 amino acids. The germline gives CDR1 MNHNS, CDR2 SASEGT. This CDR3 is CASSPGLDAYEQYF.

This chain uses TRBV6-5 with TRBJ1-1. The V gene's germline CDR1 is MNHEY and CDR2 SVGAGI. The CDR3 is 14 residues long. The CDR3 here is CASSYRPSATEAFF.

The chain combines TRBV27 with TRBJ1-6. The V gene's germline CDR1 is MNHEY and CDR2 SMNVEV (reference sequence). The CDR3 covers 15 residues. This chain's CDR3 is CASSSEGRPNSPLHF.

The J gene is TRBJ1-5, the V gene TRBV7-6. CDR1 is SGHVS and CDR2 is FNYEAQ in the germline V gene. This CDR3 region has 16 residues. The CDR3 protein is CASSHQRGVGNQPQHF. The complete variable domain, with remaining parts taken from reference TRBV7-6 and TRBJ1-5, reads GAGVSQSPRYKVTKRGQDVALRCDPISGHVSLYWYRQALGQGPEFLTYFNYEAQQDKSGLPNDRFSAERPEGSISTLTIQRTEQRDSAMYRCASSHQRGVGNQPQHFGDGTRLSIL.

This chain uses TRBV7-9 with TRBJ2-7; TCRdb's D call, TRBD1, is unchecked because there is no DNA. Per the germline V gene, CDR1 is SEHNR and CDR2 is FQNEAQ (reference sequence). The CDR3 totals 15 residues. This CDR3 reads CASSLGGGALNEQYF. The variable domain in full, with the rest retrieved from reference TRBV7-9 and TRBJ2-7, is DTGVSQNPRHKITKRGQNVTFRCDPISEHNRLYWYRQTLGQGPEFLTYFQNEAQLEKSRLLSDRFSAERPKGSFSTLEIQRTEQGDSAMYLCASSLGGGALNEQYFGPGTRLTVT.

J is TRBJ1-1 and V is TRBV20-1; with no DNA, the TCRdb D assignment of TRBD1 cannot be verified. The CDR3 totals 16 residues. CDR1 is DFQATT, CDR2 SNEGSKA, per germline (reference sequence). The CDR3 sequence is CSASRPGGGVNTEAFF.

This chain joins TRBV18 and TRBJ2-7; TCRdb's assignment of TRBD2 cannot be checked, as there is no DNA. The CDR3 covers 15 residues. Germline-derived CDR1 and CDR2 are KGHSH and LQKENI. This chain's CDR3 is CASSNYGPIDYEQYF.

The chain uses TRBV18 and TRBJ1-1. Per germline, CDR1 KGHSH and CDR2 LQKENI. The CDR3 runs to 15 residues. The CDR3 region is CASSPPAGENTEAFF. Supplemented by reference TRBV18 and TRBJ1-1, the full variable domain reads NAGVMQNPRHLVRRRGQEARLRCSPMKGHSHVYWYRQLPEEGLKFMVYLQKENIIDESGMPKERFSAEFPKEGPSILRIQQVVRGDSAAYFCASSPPAGENTEAFFGQGTRLTVV.

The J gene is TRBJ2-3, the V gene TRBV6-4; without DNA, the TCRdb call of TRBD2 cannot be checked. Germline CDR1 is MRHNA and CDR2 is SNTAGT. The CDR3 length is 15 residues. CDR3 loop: CASSDSAGSTDTQYF.

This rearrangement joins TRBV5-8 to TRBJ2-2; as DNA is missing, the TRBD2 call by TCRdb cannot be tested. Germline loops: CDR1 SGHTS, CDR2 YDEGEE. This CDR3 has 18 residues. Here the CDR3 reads CASSLARETEENTGELFF. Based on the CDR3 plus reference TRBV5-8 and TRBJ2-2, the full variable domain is EAGVTQSPTHLIKTRGQQATLRCSPISGHTSVYWYQQALGLGLQFLLWYDEGEERNRGNFPPRFSGRQFPNYSSELNVNALELEDSALYLCASSLARETEENTGELFFGEGSRLTVL.

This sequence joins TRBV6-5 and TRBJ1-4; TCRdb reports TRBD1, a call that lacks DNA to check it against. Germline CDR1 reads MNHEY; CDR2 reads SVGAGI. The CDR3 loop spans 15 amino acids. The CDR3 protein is CASSYSGTVNEKLFF.

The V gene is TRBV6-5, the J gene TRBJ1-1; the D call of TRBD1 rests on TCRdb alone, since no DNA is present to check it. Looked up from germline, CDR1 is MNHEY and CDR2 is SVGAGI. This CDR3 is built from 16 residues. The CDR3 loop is CASSWGQSVLNTEAFF.

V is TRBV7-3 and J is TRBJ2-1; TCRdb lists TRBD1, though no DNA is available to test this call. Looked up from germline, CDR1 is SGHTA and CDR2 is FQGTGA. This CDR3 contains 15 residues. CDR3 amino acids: CASTDGTGHDNEQFF.

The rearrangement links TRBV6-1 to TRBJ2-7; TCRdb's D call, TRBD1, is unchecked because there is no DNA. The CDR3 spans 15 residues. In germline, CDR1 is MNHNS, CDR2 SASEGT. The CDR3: CASTESGQGAWEQYF.

CDR3 residues: CASSPTVYEQYF. The chain employs TRBV12-3 or TRBV12-4 and TRBJ2-7; no DNA is available, so the TRBD1 call from TCRdb remains unchecked. There are 12 residues in the CDR3.

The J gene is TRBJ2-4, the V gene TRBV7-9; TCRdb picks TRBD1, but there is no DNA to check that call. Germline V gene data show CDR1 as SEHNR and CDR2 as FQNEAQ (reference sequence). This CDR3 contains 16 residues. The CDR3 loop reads CASSPDRGRAKNIQYF.

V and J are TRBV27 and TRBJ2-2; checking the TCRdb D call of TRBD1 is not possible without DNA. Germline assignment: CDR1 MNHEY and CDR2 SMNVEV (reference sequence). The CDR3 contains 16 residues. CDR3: CASSLSDRGRAGELFF.

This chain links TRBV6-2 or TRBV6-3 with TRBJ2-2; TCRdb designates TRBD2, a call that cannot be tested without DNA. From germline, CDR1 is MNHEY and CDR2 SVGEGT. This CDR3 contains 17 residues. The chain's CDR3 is CASRPVERGWVTGELFF.